This is a list of T cell receptor beta chains from one sample in a study of T cell repertoires in cytomegalovirus infection. Each CDR3 protein is one row after TCRdb ran MiXCR on the reads. In the table there are some 480,000 distinct CDR3 sequences, roughly a third of which are singletons. Their target antigens are unknown. Here the sequenced sample was cultured PBMCs, taken from culture after CMV antigen stimulation. These receptors were obtained from a human donor in good health (CMV status not recorded). Some clones in this sample may be carry-over from other donors' samples. Each CDR3 is given with its conserved first and last residue. Fields, in order: V gene, J gene, CDR3 protein.

v_gene: TRBV27; j_gene: TRBJ2-2; CDR3aa: CASKGSGRVNTGELFF
v_gene: TRBV5-6; j_gene: TRBJ1-4; CDR3aa: CASSRVSNEKLFF
v_gene: TRBV7-2; j_gene: TRBJ2-1; CDR3aa: CASSQPLPTIAGGPPRLYNEQFF
v_gene: TRBV24-1; j_gene: TRBJ2-7; CDR3aa: CATSDAGTGGSEQYF
v_gene: TRBV7-2; j_gene: TRBJ1-4; CDR3aa: CASSLGGRGHLNEKLFF
v_gene: TRBV7-2; j_gene: TRBJ2-3; CDR3aa: CASSLSGEAVTQYF
v_gene: TRBV7-2; j_gene: TRBJ2-1; CDR3aa: CASSSGLAGKGEQFF
v_gene: TRBV7-2; j_gene: TRBJ2-3; CDR3aa: CASSGTTDTQYF
v_gene: TRBV12-3/TRBV12-4; j_gene: TRBJ1-5; CDR3aa: CASSFGSHRRNQPQHF
v_gene: TRBV19; j_gene: TRBJ1-4; CDR3aa: CASGVTREKLFF
v_gene: TRBV14; j_gene: TRBJ2-1; CDR3aa: CASSRIRQTGVFDEQFF
v_gene: TRBV5-4; j_gene: TRBJ2-3; CDR3aa: CASSFYRTSGTDTQYF
v_gene: TRBV7-3; j_gene: TRBJ2-3; CDR3aa: CASSPNWGADTQYF
v_gene: TRBV4-3; j_gene: TRBJ2-5; CDR3aa: CASSRNRDSETQYF
v_gene: TRBV29-1; j_gene: TRBJ2-7; CDR3aa: CSVEKMAPGSSYEQYF
v_gene: TRBV6-1; j_gene: TRBJ2-2; CDR3aa: CASRLSRGELFF
v_gene: TRBV28; j_gene: TRBJ2-7; CDR3aa: CASSPSGGRHEQYF
v_gene: TRBV12-3/TRBV12-4; j_gene: TRBJ1-1; CDR3aa: CASSLQANTEAFF
v_gene: TRBV6-5; j_gene: TRBJ1-2; CDR3aa: CASSYSGSGETDGYTF
v_gene: TRBV4-3; j_gene: TRBJ2-1; CDR3aa: CASSQEEEPFPFYNEQFF
v_gene: TRBV7-4; j_gene: TRBJ1-2; CDR3aa: CASSLEGYGDYTF
v_gene: TRBV11-2; j_gene: TRBJ2-3; CDR3aa: CASSFIRSADTQYF
v_gene: TRBV12-3/TRBV12-4; j_gene: TRBJ2-1; CDR3aa: CASTLAGHSYNEQFF
v_gene: TRBV7-2; j_gene: TRBJ2-1; CDR3aa: CASSQMVEQFF
v_gene: TRBV19; j_gene: TRBJ2-3; CDR3aa: CASSTSGVPDTQYF
v_gene: TRBV6-6; j_gene: TRBJ2-2; CDR3aa: CASRSTSGRITGELFF
v_gene: TRBV6-8; j_gene: TRBJ1-1; CDR3aa: CASIKWGRQGGTEAFF
v_gene: TRBV7-2; j_gene: TRBJ2-1; CDR3aa: CASTRVTYNEQFF
v_gene: TRBV30; j_gene: TRBJ1-1; CDR3aa: CAWRNKDSLNTEAFF
v_gene: TRBV7-2; j_gene: TRBJ1-1; CDR3aa: CASSLERNSNTEAFF
v_gene: TRBV7-6; j_gene: TRBJ2-1; CDR3aa: CASSLAGENYNEQFF